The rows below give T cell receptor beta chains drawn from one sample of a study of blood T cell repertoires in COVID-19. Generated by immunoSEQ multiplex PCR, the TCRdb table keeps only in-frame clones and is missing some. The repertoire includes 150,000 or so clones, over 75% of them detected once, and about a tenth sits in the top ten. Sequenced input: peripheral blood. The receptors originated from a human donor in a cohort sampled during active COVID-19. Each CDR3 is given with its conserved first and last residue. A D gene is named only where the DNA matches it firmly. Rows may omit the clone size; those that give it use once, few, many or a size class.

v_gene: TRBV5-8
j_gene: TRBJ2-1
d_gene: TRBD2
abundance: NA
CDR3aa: CASILVRLAGVVYNEQFF
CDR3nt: TGTGCCAGCATCTTGGTGCGACTAGCGGGAGTTGTCTACAATGAGCAGTTCTTC

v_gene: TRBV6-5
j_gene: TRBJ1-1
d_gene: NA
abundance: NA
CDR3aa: CASSSTMNTEAFF
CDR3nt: TGTGCCAGCAGTTCCACTATGAACACTGAAGCTTTCTTT

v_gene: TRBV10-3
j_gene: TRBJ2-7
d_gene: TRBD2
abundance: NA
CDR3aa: CAIRPSLRENSYEQYF
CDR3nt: TGTGCCATCAGACCCTCTTTGCGGGAGAATTCCTACGAGCAGTACTTC

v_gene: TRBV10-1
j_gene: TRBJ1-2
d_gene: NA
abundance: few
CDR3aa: CASSETLNYGYTF
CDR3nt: TGCGCCAGCAGTGAGACTCTCAACTATGGCTACACCTTC

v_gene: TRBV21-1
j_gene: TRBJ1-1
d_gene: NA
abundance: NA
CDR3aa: CASRRGGRYTEAFF
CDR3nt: TGTGCCAGCAGAAGAGGGGGCCGTTACACTGAAGCTTTCTTT

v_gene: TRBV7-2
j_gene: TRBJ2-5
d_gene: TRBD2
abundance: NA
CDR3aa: CASSQRRTSRSKETQYF
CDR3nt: TGTGCCAGCAGCCAAAGGAGGACTAGCAGAAGCAAAGAGACCCAGTACTTC

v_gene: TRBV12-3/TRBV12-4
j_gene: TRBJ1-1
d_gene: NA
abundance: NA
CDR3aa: CASSPTTTGEAFF
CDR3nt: TGTGCCAGCAGTCCCACAACGACAGGTGAAGCTTTCTTT

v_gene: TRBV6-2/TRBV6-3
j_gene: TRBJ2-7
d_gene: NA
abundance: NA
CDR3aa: CASSYSTILGQYF
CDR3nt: TGTGCCAGCAGTTACTCGACTATACTCGGGCAGTACTTC

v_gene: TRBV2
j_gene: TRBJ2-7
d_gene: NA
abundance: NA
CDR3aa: CASSSGAGSYEQYF
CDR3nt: TGTGCCAGCAGCTCAGGGGCCGGGTCCTACGAGCAGTACTTC

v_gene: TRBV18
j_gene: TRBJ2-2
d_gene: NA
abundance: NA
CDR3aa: CASSPSGRSGELFF
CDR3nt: TGTGCCAGCTCACCGTCGGGTAGATCCGGGGAGCTGTTTTTT

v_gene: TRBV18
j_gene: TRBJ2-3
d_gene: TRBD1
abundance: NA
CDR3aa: CASSSDRGRIADTQYF
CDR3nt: TGTGCCAGCTCATCTGACAGGGGGCGCATCGCAGATACGCAGTATTTT

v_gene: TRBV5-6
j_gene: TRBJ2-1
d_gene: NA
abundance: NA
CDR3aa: CASSRSDTSSYNEQFF
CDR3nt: TGTGCCAGCAGCAGATCGGACACAAGCTCCTACAATGAGCAGTTCTTC

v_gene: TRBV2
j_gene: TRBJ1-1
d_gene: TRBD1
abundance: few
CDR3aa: CASTLQGRLTEAFF
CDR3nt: TGTGCCAGCACCCTACAGGGGCGGCTTACTGAAGCTTTCTTT

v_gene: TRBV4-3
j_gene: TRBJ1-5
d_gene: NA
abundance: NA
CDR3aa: CASSPGGDHSNQPQHF
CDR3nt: TGCGCCAGCAGCCCTGGGGGCGACCATAGCAATCAGCCCCAGCATTTT

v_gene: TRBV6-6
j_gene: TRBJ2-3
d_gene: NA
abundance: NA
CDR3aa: CASSSPQVGADTQYF
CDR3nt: TGTGCCAGCAGCAGTCCCCAGGTCGGGGCAGATACGCAGTATTTT

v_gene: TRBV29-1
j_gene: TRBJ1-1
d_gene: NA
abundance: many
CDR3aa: CSVRSRGTEAFF
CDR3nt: TGCAGCGTTCGATCCCGGGGCACTGAAGCTTTCTTT

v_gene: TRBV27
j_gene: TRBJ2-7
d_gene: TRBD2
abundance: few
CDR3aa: CASSFGGSYEQYF
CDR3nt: TGTGCCAGCAGTTTCGGCGGGAGCTACGAGCAGTACTTC